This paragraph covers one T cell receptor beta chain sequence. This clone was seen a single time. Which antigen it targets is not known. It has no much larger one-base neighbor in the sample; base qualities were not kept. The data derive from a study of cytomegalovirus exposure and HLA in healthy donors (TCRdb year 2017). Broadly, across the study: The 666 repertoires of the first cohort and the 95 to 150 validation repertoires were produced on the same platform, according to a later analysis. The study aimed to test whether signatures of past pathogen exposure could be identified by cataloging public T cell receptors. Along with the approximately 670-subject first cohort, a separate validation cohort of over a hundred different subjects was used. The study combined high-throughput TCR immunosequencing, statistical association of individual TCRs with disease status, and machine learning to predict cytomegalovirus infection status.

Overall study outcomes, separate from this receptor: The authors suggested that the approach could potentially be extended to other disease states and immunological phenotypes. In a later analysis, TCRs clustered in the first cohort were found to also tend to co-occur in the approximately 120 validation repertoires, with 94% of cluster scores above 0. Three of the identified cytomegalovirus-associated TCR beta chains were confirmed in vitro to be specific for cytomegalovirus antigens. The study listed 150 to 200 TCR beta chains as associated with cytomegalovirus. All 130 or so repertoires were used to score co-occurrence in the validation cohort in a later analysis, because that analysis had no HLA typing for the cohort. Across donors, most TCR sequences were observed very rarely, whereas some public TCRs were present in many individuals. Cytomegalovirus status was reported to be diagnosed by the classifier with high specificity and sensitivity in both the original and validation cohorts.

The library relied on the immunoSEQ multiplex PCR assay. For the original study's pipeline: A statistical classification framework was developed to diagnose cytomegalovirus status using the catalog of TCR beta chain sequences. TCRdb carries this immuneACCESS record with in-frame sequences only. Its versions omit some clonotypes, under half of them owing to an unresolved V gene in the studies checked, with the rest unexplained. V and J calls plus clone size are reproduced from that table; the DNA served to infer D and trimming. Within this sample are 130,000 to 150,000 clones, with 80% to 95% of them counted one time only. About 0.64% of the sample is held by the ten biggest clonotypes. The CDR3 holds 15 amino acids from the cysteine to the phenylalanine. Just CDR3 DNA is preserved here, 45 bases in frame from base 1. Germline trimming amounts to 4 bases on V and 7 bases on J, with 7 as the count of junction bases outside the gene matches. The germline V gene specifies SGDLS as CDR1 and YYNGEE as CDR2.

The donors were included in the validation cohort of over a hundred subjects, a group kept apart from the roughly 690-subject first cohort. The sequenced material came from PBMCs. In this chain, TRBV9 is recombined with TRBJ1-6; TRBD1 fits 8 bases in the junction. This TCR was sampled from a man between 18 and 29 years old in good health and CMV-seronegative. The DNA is TGTGCCAGCAGCTTTGGACAGGGTGCCAATTCACCCCTCCACTTT. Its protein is CASSFGQGANSPLHF.